This TCR beta chain was sequenced for a study of CD8 T cells in ankylosing spondylitis. TCRdb passed the 5' RACE reads through MiXCR, listing each CDR3 protein once. The sample consists of about 800,000 distinct CDR3 sequences, roughly 10% of them appearing once. Trimming stripped 1 base from V and 3 bases from J, with 10 bases between. The CDR3 spans 16 residues. Germline CDR1 is MNHEY and CDR2 is SMNVEV (reference sequence). Study-wide results and caveats: A motif of roughly 8 highly homologous TCR beta variants was seen as apparently characteristic of ankylosing spondylitis blood.

A note on this clonotype: Its target is unknown.

The sequenced material came from blood, either unsorted or a sorted T cell fraction (not recorded which). The V gene is TRBV27, the J gene TRBJ1-6; TRBD1 is a possible D gene (6 bases). This clonotype was sampled from a male donor with ankylosing spondylitis. The chain's CDR3 is CASSLLATGYNSPLHF. CDR3 sequence (DNA): TGTGCCAGCAGTTTATTGGCGACAGGCTATAATTCACCCCTCCACTTT.